These T cell receptor beta chains were read from a single sample in a study of blood T cells in healthy people across ages. Using its own MiXCR run on the 5' RACE reads, TCRdb lists one record per CDR3 protein. The profile shows approximately 580,000 distinct CDR3 sequences, 20% to 30% of them singletons. This sample was shared with a second study, whose subject was T cells of mothers and their children.

The sample taken for sequencing was blood. These receptors were obtained from a boy younger than 18 in good health. Each CDR3 is given with its conserved first and last residue. The D gene is left open where the match is weak. Rows give clone size only sometimes, using once, few, many, or a class for an expanded clone.

J gene	V gene	CDR3 length	D gene	clone size	CDR3 protein	CDR3 DNA
TRBJ2-5	TRBV5-1	14	NA	NA	CASSLFSAQETQYF	TGCGCCAGCAGCTTGTTTTCAGCCCAAGAGACCCAGTACTTC
TRBJ2-4	TRBV3-1	17	NA	NA	CASSQATGGVAKNIQYF	TGTGCCAGCAGCCAAGCGACAGGCGGTGTGGCCAAAAACATTCAGTACTTC
TRBJ1-2	TRBV20-1	13	NA	NA	CSARGHSNYGYTF	TGCAGTGCTAGGGGACACTCTAACTATGGCTACACCTTC
TRBJ2-5	TRBV6-1	14	NA	few	CASREAEAPKTQYF	TGTGCCAGCAGGGAAGCGGAGGCCCCGAAGACCCAGTACTTC
TRBJ2-7	TRBV5-1	16	NA	NA	CASSLDHTGTYYEQYF	TGCGCCAGCAGCTTGGACCATACCGGGACATATTACGAGCAGTACTTC
TRBJ2-1	TRBV27	16	NA	many	CASSLWGRSSYNEQFF	TGTGCCAGCAGTTTATGGGGGCGGAGCTCCTACAATGAGCAGTTCTTC
TRBJ2-1	TRBV7-2	15	TRBD2	NA	CASSQTSGRYNEQFF	TGTGCCAGCAGCCAAACTAGCGGGAGGTACAATGAGCAGTTCTTC
TRBJ2-7	TRBV6-6	12	NA	NA	CASSLTLGEQYF	TGTGCCAGCAGTTTGACTCTTGGCGAGCAGTACTTC
TRBJ2-7	TRBV4-1	14	NA	few	CASSHEGSSYEQYF	TGCGCCAGCAGCCACGAGGGGAGCTCCTACGAGCAGTACTTC
TRBJ2-3	TRBV4-2	16	TRBD2	NA	CASSQDWTSGTDTQYF	TGTGCCAGCAGCCAAGATTGGACTAGCGGTACAGATACGCAGTATTTT
TRBJ2-5	TRBV7-9	17	TRBD2	NA	CASSLERTSRTQETQYF	TGTGCCAGCAGCTTAGAGAGGACTAGCAGAACCCAAGAGACCCAGTACTTC
TRBJ1-5	TRBV12-3/TRBV12-4	15	NA	NA	CASSPRRGPNQPQHF	TGTGCCAGCAGTCCGAGGAGGGGACCCAATCAGCCCCAGCATTTT
TRBJ2-5	TRBV6-2/TRBV6-3	13	NA	NA	CASSWTEGETQYF	TGTGCCAGCAGTTGGACAGAAGGAGAGACCCAGTACTTC
TRBJ2-1	TRBV9	16	NA	NA	CASSVSQGGVSNEQFF	TGTGCCAGCAGCGTATCGCAGGGGGGAGTATCCAATGAGCAGTTCTTC
TRBJ1-5	TRBV5-6	18	NA	few	CASSRWLLPSSSNQPQHF	TGTGCCAGCAGCCGCTGGCTGTTACCATCTTCAAGCAATCAGCCCCAGCATTTT
TRBJ1-6	TRBV4-3	15	NA	NA	CASSQEWDPNSPLHF	TGCGCCAGCAGCCAAGAGTGGGACCCTAATTCACCCCTCCACTTT
TRBJ2-1	TRBV18	13	NA	NA	CASSPSGPGEQFF	TGTGCCAGCTCACCATCAGGACCCGGCGAGCAGTTCTTC
TRBJ2-3	TRBV28	14	TRBD2	few	CASGSAGGTDTQYF	TGTGCCAGCGGGTCGGCGGGAGGAACAGATACGCAGTATTTT
TRBJ2-1	TRBV7-3	16	TRBD2	many	CASSRLAGGPENEQFF	TGTGCCAGCAGCCGACTAGCGGGGGGGCCTGAGAATGAGCAGTTCTTC
TRBJ1-5	TRBV12-3/TRBV12-4	15	NA	NA	CASSLATDSNQPQHF	TGTGCCAGCAGTTTAGCAACGGATAGCAATCAGCCCCAGCATTTT
TRBJ2-5	TRBV5-6	15	NA	NA	CASSYTTGPRETQYF	TGTGCCAGCAGCTACACTACCGGGCCACGGGAGACCCAGTACTTC
TRBJ2-5	TRBV9	12	NA	few	CASSDHRETQYF	TGTGCCAGCAGCGACCATCGGGAGACCCAGTACTTC
TRBJ2-5	TRBV6-2/TRBV6-3	14	TRBD2	NA	CASSSGLEQETQYF	TGTGCCAGCAGTTCGGGACTAGAACAAGAGACCCAGTACTTC
TRBJ1-1	TRBV28	15	TRBD1	NA	CASSRRGQMNTEAFF	TGTGCCAGCAGTCGCCGGGGACAGATGAACACTGAAGCTTTCTTT
TRBJ1-2	TRBV14	16	TRBD1	once	CASSLGLGQGADGYTF	TGTGCCAGCAGCCTAGGTCTGGGACAGGGGGCCGATGGCTACACCTTC
TRBJ1-1	TRBV20-1	15	TRBD1	few	CSVSPRQGANTEAFF	TGCAGTGTTAGCCCGCGACAGGGGGCTAACACTGAAGCTTTCTTT
TRBJ2-7	TRBV4-2	15	NA	many	CASSQEAGGGYEQYF	TGTGCCAGCAGCCAAGAGGCCGGGGGCGGGTACGAGCAGTACTTC
TRBJ2-7	TRBV7-2	14	NA	few	CASSSEANTYEQYF	TGTGCCAGCAGCTCCGAAGCAAATACCTACGAGCAGTACTTC
TRBJ2-2	TRBV2	13	NA	few	CASGLETTGGLFF	TGTGCCAGCGGGTTGGAGACCACCGGGGGGCTGTTTTTT
TRBJ2-2	TRBV27	14	NA	NA	CASSFKRNTGELFF	TGTGCCAGCAGTTTTAAGAGAAACACCGGGGAGCTGTTTTTT
TRBJ1-5	TRBV28	15	TRBD1	NA	CASSPDRVSNQPQHF	TGTGCCAGCAGTCCGGACAGGGTTAGCAATCAGCCCCAGCATTTT
TRBJ1-6	TRBV12-3/TRBV12-4	14	TRBD1	many	CASSLGQGGSPLHF	TGTGCCAGCAGTCTGGGACAGGGGGGGTCACCCCTCCACTTT
TRBJ2-1	TRBV11-2	15	NA	few	CASSLEIPRNNEQFF	TGTGCCAGCAGCTTAGAAATCCCCAGGAACAATGAGCAGTTCTTC
TRBJ2-1	TRBV24-1	16	TRBD2	NA	CATRWGGEDSYNEQFF	TGTGCCACCAGGTGGGGGGGAGAGGATTCCTACAATGAGCAGTTCTTC
TRBJ2-2	TRBV6-2/TRBV6-3	15	NA	NA	CASTGNFPNTGELFF	TGTGCCAGCACTGGCAACTTCCCGAACACCGGGGAGCTGTTTTTT
TRBJ2-7	TRBV20-1	15	NA	many	CSAPTRAGSRYEQYF	TGCAGTGCTCCAACTCGAGCGGGTTCACGCTACGAGCAGTACTTC
TRBJ1-5	TRBV6-2/TRBV6-3	14	NA	NA	CASRTSYSNQPQHF	TGTGCCAGCAGGACAAGCTATAGCAATCAGCCCCAGCATTTT
TRBJ1-3	TRBV7-6	15	NA	NA	CASSLAGVSGNTIYF	TGTGCCAGCAGCTTAGCGGGGGTCTCTGGAAACACCATATATTTT
TRBJ2-1	TRBV4-1	15	NA	few	CASSQRPITYNEQFF	TGCGCCAGCAGCCAGAGACCCATCACGTACAATGAGCAGTTCTTC
TRBJ2-7	TRBV28	12	NA	NA	CASLRDSYEQYF	TGTGCCAGCCTACGAGACTCCTACGAGCAGTACTTC
TRBJ2-7	TRBV7-2	14	TRBD2	NA	CASSFLAGDYEQYF	TGTGCCAGCAGCTTCTTAGCGGGCGACTACGAGCAGTACTTC
TRBJ2-1	TRBV14	14	NA	few	CASSQKNWNSEQFF	TGTGCCAGCAGCCAAAAAAACTGGAATAGTGAGCAGTTCTTC
TRBJ2-7	TRBV5-1	13	NA	NA	CASRVDRTYEQYF	TGCGCCAGCAGAGTGGACCGTACCTACGAGCAGTACTTC
TRBJ2-5	TRBV28	16	TRBD2	NA	CASSRVGSGVRETQYF	TGTGCCAGCAGCCGAGTGGGTAGCGGGGTTCGAGAGACCCAGTACTTC
TRBJ2-7	TRBV5-1	16	TRBD2	few	CASSFPPSGGGYEQYF	TGCGCCAGCAGCTTTCCCCCTAGCGGGGGAGGGTACGAGCAGTACTTC
TRBJ1-1	TRBV7-9	16	NA	NA	CASGLSKSPMNTEAFF	TGTGCCAGCGGCTTATCGAAAAGCCCCATGAACACTGAAGCTTTCTTT
TRBJ2-7	TRBV20-1	11	NA	NA	CSALDSYEQYF	TGCAGTGCTTTGGACAGCTACGAGCAGTACTTC